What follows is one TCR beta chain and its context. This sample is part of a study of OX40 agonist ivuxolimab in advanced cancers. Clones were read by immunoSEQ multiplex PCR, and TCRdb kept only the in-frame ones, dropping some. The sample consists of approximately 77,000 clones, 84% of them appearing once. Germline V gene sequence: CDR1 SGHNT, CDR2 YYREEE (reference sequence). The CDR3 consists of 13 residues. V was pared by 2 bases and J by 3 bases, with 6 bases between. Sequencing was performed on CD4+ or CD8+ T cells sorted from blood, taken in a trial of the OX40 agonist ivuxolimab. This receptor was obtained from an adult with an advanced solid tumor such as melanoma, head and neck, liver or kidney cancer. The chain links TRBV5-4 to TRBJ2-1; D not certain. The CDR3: CASSFESYNEQFF. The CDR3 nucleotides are TGTGCCAGCAGCTTTGAGAGCTACAATGAGCAGTTCTTC.